These 20 T cell receptor beta chains originate from one sample sequenced in a study of cytomegalovirus exposure and HLA in healthy donors. PCR was performed using 60 Vbeta and 13 Jbeta primers. Sequencing used immunoSEQ multiplex PCR; TCRdb keeps in-frame clones, though not all of them. This sample yields more than 85,000 clones, of which approximately 84% are seen a single time; 1.5% to 2% belongs to the top ten. The specimen was PBMCs. The receptors shown here come from a man aged 40-49 years in good health and CMV-seronegative.

This clone has only one observation. The chain links TRBV7-2 to TRBJ1-5; the match to TRBD1 covers 7 bases. Unmatched junction bases numbered 4, after V lost 5 bases and J lost 3 bases. The CDR3 length is 14 residues. From germline, CDR1 is SGHTA and CDR2 FQGNSA. As DNA, the CDR3 is TGTGCCAGCAGCCTCACAGGGGACAATCAGCCCCAGCATTTT. Translation gives CASSLTGDNQPQHF. Full variable domain (missing parts from reference TRBV7-2 and TRBJ1-5): GAGVSQSPSNKVTEKGKDVELRCDPISGHTALYWYRQSLGQGLEFLIYFQGNSAPDKSGLPSDRFSAERTGGSVSTLTIQRTQQEDSAVYLCASSLTGDNQPQHFGDGTRLSIL.

This sequence joins TRBV6-6 and TRBJ1-1, with unresolved D. Germline CDR1 MNHNY, CDR2 SVGAGI (reference sequence). V shed 5 bases and J shed 4 bases, with 14 bases lying between them. This CDR3 is 14 amino acids long. Here the CDR3 reads CASSPPISGTEAFF. The CDR3 nucleotides are TGTGCCAGCAGTCCTCCTATTAGTGGCACTGAAGCTTTCTTT.

This rearrangement joins TRBV6-1 to TRBJ2-6; D gene ambiguous. V lost 4 bases to trimming and J lost 0 bases, with 7 bases between them. Germline V CDR1 and CDR2: MNHNS, SASEGT. CDR3 size: 15 residues. As DNA, the CDR3 is TGTGCCAGCAGTGCCGACACCTCTGGGGCCAACGTCCTGACTTTC. Amino acid sequence: CASSADTSGANVLTF.

The V call is TRBV9, the J call TRBJ1-5; maybe TRBD1 (5 bases). V lost 0 bases and J 4 bases, leaving 8 bases between the germline ends. In germline, CDR1 is SGDLS, CDR2 YYNGEE. There are 14 residues in the CDR3. The CDR3 spells CASSVGGGNQPQHF. CDR3 nucleotide sequence: TGTGCCAGCAGCGTAGGGGGGGGGAATCAGCCCCAGCATTTT.

This rearrangement joins TRBV13 to TRBJ1-2, with a weak D call TRBD1 (5 bases). The V gene's germline CDR1 is PRHDT and CDR2 FYEKMQ (reference sequence). The CDR3 consists of 12 residues. Trimming removed 4 bases from V and 7 bases from J, with 10 bases in between. The CDR3 DNA is TGTGCCAGCAGCTCCAGGGAGGGTGGCTACACCTTC. Its translation is CASSSREGGYTF.

The rearrangement links TRBV9 to TRBJ1-4; maybe TRBD1 (5 bases). The CDR3 consists of 16 residues. CDR1 and CDR2 (germline): SGDLS, YYNGEE. Trimming cost V 0 bases and J 5 bases, with 14 bases left between them. The CDR3 coding sequence is TGTGCCAGCAGCGTAGACTTCCAGGGAGGAAATGAAAAACTGTTTTTT. It specifies CASSVDFQGGNEKLFF.

V is TRBV5-1 and J is TRBJ2-7; 7 nucleotides line up with TRBD1. V gave up 4 bases and J gave up 7 bases; unmatched junction bases: 8. This CDR3 is built from 13 residues. Looked up from germline, CDR1 is SGHRS and CDR2 is YFSETQ. The CDR3 nucleotides are TGCGCCAGCAGCGTAAGACAGGGTGGTGAGCAGTACTTC. Translating gives CASSVRQGGEQYF.

The chain is built from TRBV10-3 and TRBJ1-3; 7 bases are shared with TRBD1. Trimming at V came to 4 bases and at J to 0 bases, leaving 0 bases not matched to a gene. CDR3 size: 14 residues. Germline CDR1 reads ENHRY; CDR2 reads SYGVKD. CDR3 nucleotide sequence: TGTGCCATCAGTGGGGACAGCTCTGGAAACACCATATATTTT. Amino acids: CAISGDSSGNTIYF.

The chain carries TRBV10-2 and TRBJ2-7; 8 nucleotides align to TRBD2. V was clipped by 8 bases and J by 2 bases; unmatched bases: 8. The CDR3 is made up of 14 amino acids. Germline assignment: CDR1 WSHSY and CDR2 SAAADI. The CDR3 here is CASRSAGGPYEQYF. CDR3 in DNA: TGCGCCAGCCGATCCGCGGGGGGACCCTACGAGCAGTACTTC.

The V gene is TRBV28, the J gene TRBJ2-5; the match to TRBD2 covers 12 bases. Looked up from germline, CDR1 is MDHEN and CDR2 is SYDVKM. This CDR3 region has 15 residues. Trimming cost V 1 base and J 6 bases; bases outside gene matches: 3. CDR3 amino acids: CASSLSTSGRKTQYF. DNA of the CDR3: TGTGCCAGCAGTTTATCTACTAGCGGGAGGAAGACCCAGTACTTC. The entire variable domain, with the rest obtained from reference TRBV28 and TRBJ2-5, is as follows: DVKVTQSSRYLVKRTGEKVFLECVQDMDHENMFWYRQDPGLGLRLIYFSYDVKMKEKGDIPEGYSVSREKKERFSLILESASTNQTSMYLCASSLSTSGRKTQYFGPGTRLLVL.

The chain employs TRBV18 and TRBJ1-1, with 9 nucleotides matching TRBD1. The germline V gene has CDR1 KGHSH and CDR2 LQKENI. The V and J ends lost 3 bases and 4 bases, in that order; junction bases with no gene match: 0. This CDR3 is 13 amino acids long. CDR3 DNA sequence: TGTGCCAGCTCACCGACAGGGGGCACTGAAGCTTTCTTT. Its protein product is CASSPTGGTEAFF.

This clone was picked up one time. An end of the junction differs from the germline gene, which may be a read error. The genes are TRBV6-6 and TRBJ2-1; D may be TRBD2 (6 bases). Germline CDR1 MNHNY, CDR2 SVGAGI (reference sequence). The CDR3 length is 14 residues. The CDR3 is CASSDSTSPNEQFF. The DNA for the CDR3 is TGTGCCAGCAGTGACTCTACTAGCCCCAATGAGCAGTTCTTC.

The chain employs TRBV7-2 and TRBJ2-7; 9 positions agree with TRBD2. Germline CDR1 reads SGHTA; CDR2 reads FQGNSA. The CDR3 length is 14 residues. V dropped 4 bases and J dropped 3; count of bases not matched to a gene: 4. The CDR3 nucleotides read TGTGCCAGCAGCTCTAGCGGGGCGGGCTACGAGCAGTACTTC. It specifies CASSSSGAGYEQYF. Complete variable domain (other parts from reference TRBV7-2 and TRBJ2-7): GAGVSQSPSNKVTEKGKDVELRCDPISGHTALYWYRQSLGQGLEFLIYFQGNSAPDKSGLPSDRFSAERTGGSVSTLTIQRTQQEDSAVYLCASSSSGAGYEQYFGPGTRLTVT.

This clone was picked up one time. The rearrangement links TRBV30 to TRBJ1-3; D may be TRBD1 (6 bases). The CDR3 totals 16 residues. CDR1 GTSNPN and CDR2 SVGIG come from the germline V gene (reference sequence). The V end lost 2 bases, the J end lost 3 bases, and 17 bases lay between the germline ends. The CDR3 loop reads CAWSSLGGRGGNTIYF. CDR3 DNA: TGTGCCTGGAGTAGCCTGGGGGGGCGGGGTGGAAACACCATATATTTT.

This clone was counted a single time. The chain links TRBV11-2 to TRBJ1-1; 8 nucleotides agree with TRBD1. J gave up 4 bases and V 3 bases, and 7 bases lay outside the gene matches. CDR3 length: 15 amino acids. The germline V gene encodes CDR1 SGHAT and CDR2 FQNNGV. CDR3 amino acids: CASSFGRRGPTEAFF. The CDR3 region has the DNA TGTGCCAGCAGCTTCGGTCGCAGGGGGCCCACTGAAGCTTTCTTT.

The rearrangement uses TRBV6-5 and TRBJ1-5; the match to TRBD1 covers 7 bases. Trimming at V came to 4 bases and at J to 8 bases, leaving 8 bases not matched to a gene. In germline, CDR1 is MNHEY, CDR2 SVGAGI. There are 14 residues in the CDR3. CDR3 loop: CASSFDRVREPQHF. Here the CDR3 DNA reads TGTGCCAGCAGTTTCGACAGGGTGAGGGAGCCCCAGCATTTT.

The genes are TRBV9 and TRBJ2-7; 7 bases are a match to TRBD1. Trimming removed 3 bases from V and 1 base from J; junction bases left unmatched: 1. Germline CDR1 reads SGDLS; CDR2 reads YYNGEE. This CDR3 is built from 13 residues. CDR3 coding DNA: TGTGCCAGCAGCGGGACAGGTTCCTACGAGCAGTACTTC. Translated, it gives CASSGTGSYEQYF.

The chain couples TRBV9 to TRBJ2-5, with a weak D call TRBD2 (5 bases). The V and J ends lost 0 bases and 4 bases respectively, with 10 bases between them. CDR3 length: 14 amino acids. Germline values: CDR1 SGDLS, CDR2 YYNGEE. CDR3: CASSVESGGETQYF. The CDR3 DNA follows: TGTGCCAGCAGCGTAGAGAGCGGAGGAGAGACCCAGTACTTC.

The chain is built from TRBV10-3 and TRBJ1-2; D is unresolved. The CDR3 is made up of 13 amino acids. Germline-derived CDR1 and CDR2 are ENHRY and SYGVKD. Trimming removed 4 bases at V and 2 bases at J, with 8 bases between. The CDR3 spells CAISVSPNYGYTF. The CDR3 coding sequence is TGTGCCATCAGTGTTAGTCCCAACTATGGCTACACCTTC.

This rearrangement joins TRBV29-1 to TRBJ1-5; no definite D call. Germline V CDR1 and CDR2: SQVTM, ANQGSEA. This CDR3 contains 11 residues. V was trimmed by 3 bases and J by 7 bases, leaving 7 bases between them. The DNA for the CDR3 is TGCAGCGTTGAGAGCCTACAGCCCCAGCATTTT. It encodes CSVESLQPQHF.